This T cell receptor (beta chain) was sequenced during a study of T cell responses to AZD1222 COVID-19 vaccine. Notes on the study in general: Two AZD1222 administrations were followed by greater Spike-specific TCR breadth and depth.

As to this clone: Antigen unknown.

Per the germline V gene, CDR1 is KGHSH and CDR2 is LQKENI. V lost 1 base to trimming and J lost 10 bases; unmatched junction nucleotides: 15. CDR3 length equals 16 residues. The table came from immunoSEQ multiplex PCR; TCRdb's copy has only in-frame clones and leaves some out. The sample records about 130,000 clones, 88% being singletons. This sample comprised peripheral blood, obtained on day 0 of AZD1222 vaccination. This receptor was identified in an adult in good health. This sequence joins TRBV18 and TRBJ1-2, with 7 bases aligning to TRBD1. The CDR3 region is CASSPLSGTALADYTF. In nucleotides, the CDR3 is TGTGCCAGCTCACCACTCTCCGGGACAGCCTTGGCGGACTACACCTTC.